This T cell receptor beta chain stems from a study of blood T cell repertoires in COVID-19. The CDR3 contains 14 residues. CDR1 and CDR2 (germline): GTSNPN, SVGIG (reference sequence). V dropped 4 bases and J dropped 5 bases, with 14 bases sitting between them. A COVID-19 case had been met by exposed participants during the 2 weeks before study entry. The data were produced by immunoSEQ multiplex PCR, yet TCRdb's version contains in-frame clones alone and is incomplete. The data hold roughly 250,000 clones, with 83% observed a single time. The receptor was derived from a woman in her thirties or forties who had been exposed to COVID-19. Sequenced material: PBMCs or T cells enriched from blood (not recorded which). The V call is TRBV30, the J call TRBJ1-4; D uncertain. Written as DNA, the CDR3 is TGTGCCTGGACCCGTGAGAGGGCAAATGAAAAACTGTTTTTT. It translates to CAWTRERANEKLFF.